Listed below are T cell receptor beta chains from one sample, sequenced in a study of OX40 agonist ivuxolimab in advanced cancers. Sequencing used immunoSEQ multiplex PCR; TCRdb keeps in-frame clones, though not all of them. The data contain fewer than 80,000 clones, 80% to 90% of them singletons. The starting material was CD4+ or CD8+ T cells sorted from blood, obtained in a trial of the OX40 agonist ivuxolimab. The source of these receptors is an adult with an advanced solid tumor such as melanoma, head and neck, liver or kidney cancer. CDR3s include the opening cysteine and the closing phenylalanine or tryptophan. A D gene is named only where the DNA matches it firmly. Rows may omit the clone size; those that give it use once, few, many or a size class.

TRBJ2-5	-	TRBV2	TRBD1	CASTDGTGAETQYF	TGTGCCAGCACTGATGGGACAGGGGCAGAGACCCAGTACTTC
TRBJ2-1	-	TRBV5-8	-	CASSFRGPLYNEQFF	TGTGCCAGCAGCTTTAGGGGTCCGTTATACAATGAGCAGTTCTTC
TRBJ2-1	-	TRBV27	TRBD2	CASSPPTSGRSEQFF	TGTGCCAGCAGTCCCCCGACTAGCGGGAGAAGTGAGCAGTTCTTC
TRBJ2-1	-	TRBV5-1	TRBD2	CASSLALAGGWNEQFF	TGCGCCAGCAGCTTGGCTCTAGCGGGAGGTTGGAATGAGCAGTTCTTC
TRBJ1-2	-	TRBV29-1	TRBD1	CSARQGPNYGYTF	TGCAGCGCTCGACAGGGGCCAAACTATGGCTACACCTTC
TRBJ2-1	once	TRBV5-1	-	CASSLDVFSSYNEQFF	TGCGCCAGCAGCTTGGACGTCTTCAGCTCCTACAATGAGCAGTTCTTC
TRBJ1-5	-	TRBV7-8	-	CASSGTFGQPQHF	TGTGCCAGCAGCGGGACGTTCGGGCAGCCCCAGCATTTT
TRBJ2-1	-	TRBV14	-	CASSPWSNEQFF	TGTGCCAGCAGTCCTTGGAGTAATGAGCAGTTCTTC
TRBJ2-5	few	TRBV5-1	TRBD2	CASSRGTSGQETQYF	TGCGCCAGCAGCAGAGGGACTAGCGGCCAAGAGACCCAGTACTTC
TRBJ1-1	-	TRBV21-1	-	CASYMGGTEAFF	TGTGCCAGCTACATGGGGGGCACTGAAGCTTTCTTT
TRBJ1-2	-	TRBV6-6	TRBD1	CASTVTGGEGYTF	TGTGCCAGCACCGTGACAGGGGGTGAGGGCTACACCTTC
TRBJ2-7	-	TRBV5-1	-	CASSLGRFPSYEQYF	TGCGCCAGCAGCTTGGGGAGGTTCCCCTCCTACGAGCAGTACTTC
TRBJ2-7	once	TRBV6-5	-	CASRETTGPSYEQYF	TGTGCCAGCAGGGAAACCACGGGGCCCTCCTACGAGCAGTACTTC
TRBJ2-7	-	TRBV5-1	TRBD1	CASEEVGGDEQYF	TGCGCCAGCGAAGAAGTAGGGGGCGACGAGCAGTACTTC
TRBJ1-5	-	TRBV6-5	-	CASSTPRTGGQPQHF	TGTGCCAGCAGTACCCCAAGGACGGGTGGACAGCCCCAGCATTTT
TRBJ2-7	once	TRBV11-2	-	CASSPLRTPYEQYF	TGTGCCAGCAGTCCACTGCGGACCCCCTACGAGCAGTACTTC
TRBJ2-7	-	TRBV23-1	-	CASSQSGRVVVEQYF	TGCGCCAGCAGTCAATCGGGCAGGGTAGTTGTCGAGCAGTACTTC
TRBJ1-2	-	TRBV29-1	TRBD1	CSKTGGVNYGYTF	TGCAGCAAAACAGGGGGTGTGAACTATGGCTACACCTTC
TRBJ2-7	-	TRBV6-1	-	CASSEMGNSYEQYF	TGTGCCAGCAGTGAAATGGGAAACTCCTACGAGCAGTACTTC
TRBJ2-1	-	TRBV11-2	-	CASSLALGRTYNEQFF	TGTGCCAGCAGCTTAGCCTTAGGAAGGACCTACAATGAGCAGTTCTTC
TRBJ2-2	-	TRBV4-2	-	CASSPGTSGTGELFF	TGTGCCAGCAGCCCCGGGACTTCCGGCACCGGGGAGCTGTTTTTT
TRBJ1-1	-	TRBV6-5	-	CASSYSPQSNTEAFF	TGTGCCAGCAGTTACTCCCCCCAGTCGAACACTGAAGCTTTCTTT
TRBJ1-2	-	TRBV7-9	-	CASSLEAYGYTF	TGTGCCAGCAGCCTAGAGGCCTATGGCTACACCTTC
TRBJ2-3	-	TRBV5-1	-	CASSQTKRTDTQYF	TGCGCCAGCAGCCAGACTAAAAGGACAGATACGCAGTATTTT
TRBJ2-7	-	TRBV6-6	-	CASTARDEQYF	TGTGCCAGCACCGCCCGTGACGAGCAGTACTTC
TRBJ2-2	-	TRBV11-2	-	CASSSREDGELFF	TGTGCCAGCAGCTCAAGGGAGGACGGGGAGCTGTTTTTT
TRBJ1-3	-	TRBV19	TRBD1	CASSIDQLWTGGGNTIYF	TGTGCCAGTAGTATAGATCAATTATGGACAGGGGGCGGAAACACCATATATTTT
TRBJ2-5	-	TRBV7-9	-	CASSFSGTRETQYF	TGTGCCAGCAGCTTTTCCGGGACAAGGGAGACCCAGTACTTC
TRBJ1-1	-	TRBV5-1	TRBD1	CASSSNRQGRGTEAFF	TGCGCCAGCAGCTCAAATAGACAGGGGCGAGGTACTGAAGCCTTCTTT
TRBJ1-1	few	TRBV6-5	-	CASRSPGSTEAFF	TGTGCCAGCAGGTCTCCTGGGAGCACTGAAGCTTTCTTT
TRBJ1-1	-	TRBV28	-	CASSSPGKDTEAFF	TGTGCCAGCAGTTCACCGGGGAAAGACACTGAAGCTTTCTTT
TRBJ2-7	few	TRBV9	-	CASSGGGRYEQYF	TGTGCCAGCAGCGGGGGGGGGCGCTACGAGCAGTACTTC
TRBJ2-1	-	TRBV19	TRBD1	CASSMRTGDYNEQFF	TGTGCCAGTAGTATGAGGACAGGAGATTACAATGAGCAGTTCTTC
TRBJ1-2	-	TRBV6-1	TRBD1	CASKRDSYGYTF	TGTGCCAGCAAGCGGGACAGCTATGGCTACACCTTC
TRBJ1-1	-	TRBV28	-	CASSLDPPGENTEAFF	TGTGCCAGCAGTTTGGATCCCCCAGGCGAGAACACTGAAGCTTTCTTT
TRBJ2-5	-	TRBV10-2	-	CASSRSPGISQETQYF	TGCGCCAGCAGTAGGTCACCAGGGATTAGCCAAGAGACCCAGTACTTC
TRBJ2-7	-	TRBV5-4	TRBD2	CASSSREGDYEQYF	TGTGCCAGCAGCTCCCGGGAGGGAGACTACGAGCAGTACTTC
TRBJ2-7	-	TRBV10-2	-	CASSVTGPYEQYF	TGCGCCAGCAGTGTTACAGGGCCCTACGAGCAGTACTTC
TRBJ1-1	-	TRBV10-3	TRBD1	CAISLGQGNTEAFF	TGTGCCATCAGTTTAGGACAGGGTAATACTGAAGCTTTCTTT
TRBJ2-7	-	TRBV15	-	CATSRDRGYEQYF	TGTGCCACCAGCCGGGACCGGGGCTACGAGCAGTACTTC
TRBJ1-4	-	TRBV7-9	TRBD1	CASSGQGAATNEKLFF	TGTGCCAGCAGCGGACAGGGGGCGGCAACTAATGAAAAACTGTTTTTT
TRBJ2-1	-	TRBV14	TRBD1	CASSRGQGLVNEQFF	TGTGCCAGCAGCCGGGGACAGGGTTTAGTGAATGAGCAGTTCTTC
TRBJ2-3	-	TRBV10-3	TRBD2	CATMGLAGVVDTQYF	TGTGCCACCATGGGACTAGCGGGAGTGGTAGATACGCAGTATTTT
TRBJ2-3	-	TRBV28	-	CASSLSQGFTDTQYF	TGTGCCAGCAGTTTATCCCAGGGTTTCACAGATACGCAGTATTTT
TRBJ2-7	-	TRBV7-2	TRBD1	CASSLYWSGQGSYEQYF	TGTGCCAGCAGCTTATATTGGTCGGGACAGGGTTCCTACGAGCAGTACTTC
TRBJ1-5	-	TRBV28	TRBD1	CASSPLNRGHQPQHF	TGTGCCAGCAGCCCGCTTAACAGGGGCCATCAGCCCCAGCATTTT
TRBJ2-2	-	TRBV7-3	-	CASSLYTGGTGELFF	TGTGCCAGCAGCTTATACACCGGGGGTACCGGGGAGCTGTTTTTT
TRBJ1-1	-	TRBV7-8	-	CASSGQTNTEAFF	TGTGCCAGCAGCGGTCAGACGAACACTGAAGCTTTCTTT
TRBJ2-7	-	TRBV14	TRBD2	CASSRYIGGNPYEQYF	TGTGCCAGCAGCCGATACATCGGGGGGAATCCCTACGAGCAGTACTTC
TRBJ2-6	-	TRBV4-1	TRBD1	CASSPSGQGAGGANVLTF	TGCGCCAGCAGCCCCTCCGGGCAGGGGGCAGGAGGGGCCAACGTCCTGACTTTC
TRBJ2-6	-	TRBV29-1	TRBD1	CSVGGPGQGAGANVLTF	TGCAGCGTCGGAGGGCCGGGACAGGGTGCCGGGGCCAACGTCCTGACTTTC
TRBJ2-2	-	TRBV9	TRBD2	CASSTGLAGVRGELFF	TGTGCCAGCAGCACGGGACTAGCGGGAGTAAGGGGGGAGCTGTTTTTT
TRBJ1-2	-	TRBV20-1	-	CSATDRSGYTF	TGCAGTGCTACGGACAGAAGCGGCTACACCTTC
TRBJ2-3	-	TRBV21-1	-	CASNLGRSSTQYF	TGTGCCAGCAATTTGGGGAGATCCTCTACGCAGTATTTT
TRBJ1-3	once	TRBV6-5	-	CASSHEDRPLNTIYF	TGTGCCAGCAGCCATGAAGATAGACCATTAAACACCATATATTTT
TRBJ1-1	-	TRBV11-2	-	CASSLDPNTEAFF	TGTGCCAGCAGCTTGGACCCGAACACTGAAGCTTTCTTT
TRBJ2-5	-	TRBV18	TRBD2	CASSPRTGGPRETQYF	TGTGCCAGCTCACCACGAACGGGAGGGCCGAGGGAGACCCAGTACTTC
TRBJ2-7	-	TRBV6-6	-	CASSLGSSYEQYF	TGTGCCAGCAGTTTGGGGAGCTCCTACGAGCAGTACTTC
TRBJ1-5	-	TRBV15	TRBD1	CATSKGQLQPQHF	TGTGCCACCAGCAAGGGACAGTTACAGCCCCAGCATTTT
TRBJ2-1	-	TRBV29-1	TRBD2	CSVERWGGSGRLPNEQFF	TGCAGCGTTGAAAGGTGGGGGGGTAGCGGGAGATTGCCGAATGAGCAGTTCTTC